What follows describes a single T cell receptor beta chain. Antigen unknown. The sample is drawn from a study of cytomegalovirus exposure and HLA in healthy donors. Study conclusions and caveats: The TCR clusters that emerged in the first cohort tended, a later analysis found, to co-occur in the 120 or so validation repertoires.

TCRdb's table, derived via immunoSEQ multiplex PCR, lists solely in-frame clones and lacks some. Seen here are 110,000 to 150,000 clones, roughly 90% observed once, and the top ten hold approximately 0.7%. CDR1 is KGHSH, CDR2 LQKENI, per germline. The J segment lost 3 bases and the V segment lost 3 bases, leaving 9 bases of the junction unmatched. The CDR3 covers 17 residues. The rearrangement uses TRBV18 and TRBJ2-2, with 8 bases identical to TRBD1. The receptor comes from a man aged 18 to 30 in good health and CMV-seronegative. What was sequenced was PBMCs. The CDR3 sequence: CASSPATGAAYTGELFF. The CDR3 DNA sequence: TGTGCCAGCTCACCTGCGACAGGGGCGGCCTACACCGGGGAGCTGTTTTTT.